The sequence of this T cell receptor (beta chain) was determined in a study of blood T cells in healthy people across ages. Losses at the gene ends were 3 bases for V and 7 bases for J; bases not matched to a gene: 6. Germline V gives CDR1 GTSNPN, CDR2 SVGIG (reference sequence). The CDR3 has 14 amino acids. Isolation yielded PBMCs, at least 6 million per sample, in every case. This clonotype appeared a single time. Primers used in a second PCR of about 6 to 12 cycles were a sample-barcoded 5' primer and a J-beta primer mix. TCRdb reanalysed the 5' RACE reads using MiXCR and keeps one entry per CDR3 protein. The table lists under 2 million distinct CDR3 sequences, roughly 32% of them singletons.

The clonotype originates from a woman under 40 in good health. V usage is TRBV30 and J usage is TRBJ2-5, with 12 positions matching TRBD2. Sequencing was carried out using blood. The CDR3 region is CAWRTSGGPGTQYF. In DNA, the CDR3 is TGTGCCTGGAGGACTAGCGGGGGTCCGGGGACCCAGTACTTC.